A selection of T cell receptor beta chains follows, all from one sample in a study of blood T cell repertoires in COVID-19. The protocol was immunoSEQ multiplex PCR, while the TCRdb copy is restricted to in-frame clones and leaves out a portion. The repertoire holds roughly 290,000 clones, approximately 85% seen once, with roughly 4% in the top ten. Sequencing was performed on PBMCs or T cells enriched from blood (not recorded which). These receptors came from a woman aged 25 to 39 who had recovered from COVID-19. Both conserved end residues are part of each CDR3. The order of the fields is CDR3 DNA, CDR3 protein, V gene, D gene, clone size, J gene. A D gene is named only where the DNA matches it firmly. A row's size may be missing; if present it is once, few, many or a size class.

cdr3_nt: TGTGCCTGGATGGGATCAGGCAGGGGGTGGGAAGGCTACACCTTC; cdr3_aa: CAWMGSGRGWEGYTF; v_call: TRBV30; d_call: TRBD1; clone_size: NA; j_call: TRBJ1-2
cdr3_nt: TGTGCCAGCAGCCCCCTGAGTTCTTCATACAATGAGCAGTTCTTC; cdr3_aa: CASSPLSSSYNEQFF; v_call: TRBV28; d_call: NA; clone_size: NA; j_call: TRBJ2-1
cdr3_nt: TGTGCCAGCAGTCCGGGACAGGGGTGGACTAATGAAAAACTGTTTTTT; cdr3_aa: CASSPGQGWTNEKLFF; v_call: TRBV27; d_call: TRBD1; clone_size: NA; j_call: TRBJ1-4
cdr3_nt: TGTGCCAGCAGTTTTCTCAGGGGCTCGGTTGTTTCGGATACGCAGTATTTT; cdr3_aa: CASSFLRGSVVSDTQYF; v_call: TRBV28; d_call: NA; clone_size: NA; j_call: TRBJ2-3
cdr3_nt: TGCGCCAGCAGCCCTGTGAGGGACACAGATACGCAGTATTTT; cdr3_aa: CASSPVRDTDTQYF; v_call: TRBV5-1; d_call: NA; clone_size: few; j_call: TRBJ2-3
cdr3_nt: TGTGCCAGCAGACGGGGCTCAGGGAGCGGGGGGGGAGAGCAGTACTTC; cdr3_aa: CASRRGSGSGGGEQYF; v_call: TRBV6-6; d_call: TRBD2; clone_size: NA; j_call: TRBJ2-7
cdr3_nt: TGTGCCAGCCGAGTCTCCGCCAATCAGCCCCAGCATTTT; cdr3_aa: CASRVSANQPQHF; v_call: TRBV28; d_call: NA; clone_size: NA; j_call: TRBJ1-5
cdr3_nt: TGTGCCAGCAGCCAAGATCTGACACCAGGAGGAGCTTTCTTT; cdr3_aa: CASSQDLTPGGAFF; v_call: TRBV14; d_call: NA; clone_size: NA; j_call: TRBJ1-1
cdr3_nt: TGCAGTGCTAGTTCCGGACAGGGTAGAGGGACTGAAGCTTTCTTT; cdr3_aa: CSASSGQGRGTEAFF; v_call: TRBV20-1; d_call: TRBD1; clone_size: NA; j_call: TRBJ1-1
cdr3_nt: TGTGCCAGCAGTTTAATGCAGGAACTCTACGAGCAGTACTTC; cdr3_aa: CASSLMQELYEQYF; v_call: TRBV28; d_call: NA; clone_size: many; j_call: TRBJ2-7
cdr3_nt: TGTGCCAGCCGTAAAGATTTCGGGACAGGCTACGAGCAGTACTTC; cdr3_aa: CASRKDFGTGYEQYF; v_call: TRBV27; d_call: TRBD1; clone_size: NA; j_call: TRBJ2-7
cdr3_nt: TGCGCCAGCAGCTTAGACAGGGTGGCCTACGAGCAGTACTTC; cdr3_aa: CASSLDRVAYEQYF; v_call: TRBV5-1; d_call: TRBD1; clone_size: NA; j_call: TRBJ2-7
cdr3_nt: TGTGCCAGCCTGAGAAACAGGGGGCACGAGACCCAGTACTTC; cdr3_aa: CASLRNRGHETQYF; v_call: TRBV18; d_call: TRBD1; clone_size: NA; j_call: TRBJ2-5
cdr3_nt: TGTGCCAGCAGCTTGGTTTCCAGGGGCTACAATGAGCAGTTCTTC; cdr3_aa: CASSLVSRGYNEQFF; v_call: TRBV5-4; d_call: NA; clone_size: NA; j_call: TRBJ2-1
cdr3_nt: TGTGCCAGCAGTTTATCTCAGGGTGCTATAACTAATGAAAAACTGTTTTTT; cdr3_aa: CASSLSQGAITNEKLFF; v_call: TRBV28; d_call: NA; clone_size: NA; j_call: TRBJ1-4
cdr3_nt: TGTGCCACCAGCCCAGAGAGATCAGACAGCCTCTATGGCTACACCTTC; cdr3_aa: CATSPERSDSLYGYTF; v_call: TRBV15; d_call: NA; clone_size: NA; j_call: TRBJ1-2
cdr3_nt: TGTGCCAGCAGTCAACAGAGCTCCTACGAGCAGTACTTC; cdr3_aa: CASSQQSSYEQYF; v_call: TRBV5-5; d_call: NA; clone_size: NA; j_call: TRBJ2-7
cdr3_nt: TGTGCCAGTCGGCTTGGGACAGGGGGCGCTCGGACTGAAGCTTTCTTT; cdr3_aa: CASRLGTGGARTEAFF; v_call: TRBV19; d_call: TRBD1; clone_size: NA; j_call: TRBJ1-1
cdr3_nt: TGTGCCAGCAGCTTCCCGGGACAGGGAGACTATGGCTACACCTTC; cdr3_aa: CASSFPGQGDYGYTF; v_call: TRBV5-5; d_call: TRBD1; clone_size: NA; j_call: TRBJ1-2
cdr3_nt: TGTGCCACCAGCAGAGGAAGAATGGGGGGGAGCACAGATACGCAGTATTTT; cdr3_aa: CATSRGRMGGSTDTQYF; v_call: TRBV15; d_call: TRBD2; clone_size: NA; j_call: TRBJ2-3
cdr3_nt: TGTGCCAGCAGTGCGACTAACCGGGACAGTCCTTTGGGGGAGCTGTTTTTT; cdr3_aa: CASSATNRDSPLGELFF; v_call: TRBV27; d_call: TRBD1; clone_size: NA; j_call: TRBJ2-2
cdr3_nt: TGCGCCAGCAGCCCGGACAGGGGGCGGGGGTACACTGAAGCTTTCTTT; cdr3_aa: CASSPDRGRGYTEAFF; v_call: TRBV4-1; d_call: TRBD1; clone_size: NA; j_call: TRBJ1-1
cdr3_nt: TGTGCCAGCAGGACCTCTAGACTGACTAGCACAGATACGCAGTATTTT; cdr3_aa: CASRTSRLTSTDTQYF; v_call: TRBV2; d_call: NA; clone_size: NA; j_call: TRBJ2-3
cdr3_nt: TGCGCCACGAGGCAGGGCTACGAGCAGTACTTC; cdr3_aa: CATRQGYEQYF; v_call: TRBV10-2; d_call: NA; clone_size: NA; j_call: TRBJ2-7
cdr3_nt: TGTGCCAGCGCAAAAGGGGCCTACGAGCAGTACTTC; cdr3_aa: CASAKGAYEQYF; v_call: TRBV14; d_call: NA; clone_size: NA; j_call: TRBJ2-7
cdr3_nt: TGTGCCAGCAGTTTGCAGGGGGCCTATGGCTACACCTTC; cdr3_aa: CASSLQGAYGYTF; v_call: TRBV28; d_call: TRBD1; clone_size: NA; j_call: TRBJ1-2
cdr3_nt: TGTGCCAGCAGTTCCCCTCGCCGGGAGCAGTACTTC; cdr3_aa: CASSSPRREQYF; v_call: TRBV6-5; d_call: NA; clone_size: NA; j_call: TRBJ2-7
cdr3_nt: TGCGCCAGCAGCCTCCAACAGGGGAATCTTGGAAACACCATATATTTT; cdr3_aa: CASSLQQGNLGNTIYF; v_call: TRBV5-1; d_call: TRBD1; clone_size: NA; j_call: TRBJ1-3
cdr3_nt: TGCAGTGCTAGTGGTCGGCTAGCGGGAGTTTCCTCCTACAATGAGCAGTTCTTC; cdr3_aa: CSASGRLAGVSSYNEQFF; v_call: TRBV20-1; d_call: TRBD2; clone_size: NA; j_call: TRBJ2-1
cdr3_nt: TGTGCCAGTTTCCGACAGGGGGCAGGGTATGGCTACACCTTC; cdr3_aa: CASFRQGAGYGYTF; v_call: TRBV19; d_call: TRBD1; clone_size: NA; j_call: TRBJ1-2
cdr3_nt: TGCAGCGGATGCGGCGGGGCAGGAGACTACGAGCAGTACTTC; cdr3_aa: CSGCGGAGDYEQYF; v_call: TRBV29-1; d_call: NA; clone_size: few; j_call: TRBJ2-7
cdr3_nt: TGCAGCGCGGCGACCGGGGGACAGGGTGCTCAGCCCCAGCATTTT; cdr3_aa: CSAATGGQGAQPQHF; v_call: TRBV29-1; d_call: TRBD1; clone_size: NA; j_call: TRBJ1-5
cdr3_nt: TGTGCCAGCAGTGTCGGTTCTACCTACGAGCAGTACTTC; cdr3_aa: CASSVGSTYEQYF; v_call: TRBV2; d_call: NA; clone_size: NA; j_call: TRBJ2-7
cdr3_nt: TGTGCCAGCAGCTACGGGTCCGCCTACGAGCAGTACTTC; cdr3_aa: CASSYGSAYEQYF; v_call: TRBV5-6; d_call: NA; clone_size: NA; j_call: TRBJ2-7
cdr3_nt: TGTGCCAGCAGCCCAACGACAGGGCGCGAGCAGTACTTC; cdr3_aa: CASSPTTGREQYF; v_call: TRBV3-1/TRBV3-2; d_call: TRBD1; clone_size: once; j_call: TRBJ2-7
cdr3_nt: TGTGCCAGCAGTTCCCAGGGTTTAGCCTACGAGCAGTACTTC; cdr3_aa: CASSSQGLAYEQYF; v_call: TRBV6-5; d_call: NA; clone_size: NA; j_call: TRBJ2-7
cdr3_nt: TGTGCCAGCAGCCGGACAGTCGATCAGCCCCAGCATTTT; cdr3_aa: CASSRTVDQPQHF; v_call: TRBV3-1/TRBV3-2; d_call: NA; clone_size: NA; j_call: TRBJ1-5
cdr3_nt: TGTGCTAGTAAGGCCTCAGGGATCGACTCACCCCTCCACTTT; cdr3_aa: CASKASGIDSPLHF; v_call: TRBV12-5; d_call: NA; clone_size: few; j_call: TRBJ1-6
cdr3_nt: TGTGCCAGCAGCTTAAGCAGGGCTGGGGCAAACACCATATATTTT; cdr3_aa: CASSLSRAGANTIYF; v_call: TRBV7-6; d_call: NA; clone_size: NA; j_call: TRBJ1-3